This T cell receptor beta chain originates from a study of T cell responses to AZD1222 COVID-19 vaccine. Method: immunoSEQ multiplex PCR; TCRdb's copy keeps in-frame clones and lacks some. Of about 85,000 clones listed, around 85% are singletons. Overall study findings and caveats: Breadth and depth of Spike-specific TCRs rose after two AZD1222 doses.

This clone was found a few times. Its specificity is not known. The source is an adult in good health. The sequences come from peripheral blood, collected on day 0 of AZD1222 vaccination.

The CDR3 DNA reads TGTGCCAGCAGCTTGTTCGGTAGAAACACCGGGGAGCTGTTTTTT. Its translation: CASSLFGRNTGELFF. V usage is TRBV5-8 and J usage is TRBJ2-2; D gene ambiguous. Germline loops: CDR1 SGHTS, CDR2 YDEGEE. Trimming removed 1 base from V and 2 bases from J, with 9 bases in between. The CDR3 is made up of 15 amino acids.